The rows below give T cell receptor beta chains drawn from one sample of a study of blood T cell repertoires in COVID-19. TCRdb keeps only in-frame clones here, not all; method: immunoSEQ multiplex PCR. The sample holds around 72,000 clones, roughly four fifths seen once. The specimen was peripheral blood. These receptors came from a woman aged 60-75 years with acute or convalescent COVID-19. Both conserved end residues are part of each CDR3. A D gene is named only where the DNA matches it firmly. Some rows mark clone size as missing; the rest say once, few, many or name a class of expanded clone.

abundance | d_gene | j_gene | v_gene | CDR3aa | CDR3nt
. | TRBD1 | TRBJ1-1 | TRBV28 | CASRRQGTNTEAFF | TGTGCCAGCAGGCGACAGGGAACGAACACTGAAGCTTTCTTT
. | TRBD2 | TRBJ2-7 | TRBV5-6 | CASETSGRYEQYF | TGTGCCAGCGAGACTAGCGGGCGCTACGAGCAGTACTTC
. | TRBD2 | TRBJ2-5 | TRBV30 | CAWSAGLAGWETQYF | TGTGCCTGGAGTGCGGGACTAGCGGGTTGGGAGACCCAGTACTTC
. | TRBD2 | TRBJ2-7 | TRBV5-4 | CASSLGGSGSYEQYF | TGTGCCAGCAGCTTAGGCGGGAGCGGGTCCTACGAGCAGTACTTC
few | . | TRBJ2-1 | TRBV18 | CASSPPGGGRSYNEQFF | TGTGCCAGCTCACCACCCGGCGGGGGCCGCTCCTACAATGAGCAGTTCTTC
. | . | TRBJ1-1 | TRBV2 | CASIINESTAEAFF | TGTGCCAGCATTATTAACGAGTCTACCGCTGAAGCTTTCTTT
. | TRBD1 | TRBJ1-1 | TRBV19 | CASSVSDRGRGAFF | TGTGCCAGTAGCGTCTCAGACAGGGGGCGCGGAGCTTTCTTT
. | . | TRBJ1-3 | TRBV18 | CASSPSRAPSSGNTIYF | TGTGCCAGCTCACCCTCCAGGGCTCCAAGCTCTGGAAACACCATATATTTT
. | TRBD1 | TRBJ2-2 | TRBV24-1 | CATRGQGLAGELFF | TGTGCCACGAGGGGACAGGGATTGGCCGGGGAGCTGTTTTTT
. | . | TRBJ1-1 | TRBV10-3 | CAISEPQGPRTEAFF | TGTGCCATCAGTGAGCCACAGGGCCCGAGGACTGAAGCTTTCTTT
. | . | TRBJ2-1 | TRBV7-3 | CASSPPGSFNEQFF | TGTGCCAGCAGCCCCCCGGGGTCTTTCAATGAGCAGTTCTTC
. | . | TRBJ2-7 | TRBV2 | CASSDRLALTYEQYF | TGTGCCAGCAGTGATAGGCTAGCGCTAACCTACGAGCAGTACTTC
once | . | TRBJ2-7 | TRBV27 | CASSLWAGRSSYEQYF | TGTGCCAGCAGTTTATGGGCGGGGAGGAGCTCCTACGAGCAGTACTTC
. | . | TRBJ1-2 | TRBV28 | CASREKQGLVGGYTF | TGTGCCAGCAGGGAGAAACAGGGTCTGGTAGGAGGCTACACCTTC
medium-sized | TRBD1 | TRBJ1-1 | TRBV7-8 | CASQGQGNTEAFF | TGTGCCAGCCAGGGACAGGGGAACACTGAAGCTTTCTTT
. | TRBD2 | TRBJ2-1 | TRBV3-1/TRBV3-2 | CASSLGGLAGTNNEQFF | TGTGCCAGCAGCCTTGGGGGACTAGCGGGAACCAACAATGAGCAGTTCTTC
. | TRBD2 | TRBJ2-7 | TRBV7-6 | CASSVNGLFTGGPGEQYF | TGTGCCAGCAGCGTAAATGGGTTGTTTACGGGGGGGCCCGGGGAGCAGTACTTC
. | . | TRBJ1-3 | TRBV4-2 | CASSHRGGDSGNTIYF | TGTGCCAGCAGCCACAGGGGCGGAGACTCTGGAAACACCATATATTTT
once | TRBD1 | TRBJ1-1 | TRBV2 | CASRRTGVGTEAFF | TGTGCCAGCAGGCGCACAGGGGTGGGGACTGAAGCTTTCTTT
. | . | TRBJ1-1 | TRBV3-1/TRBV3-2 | CASSLVNTEAFF | TGTGCCAGCAGCCTAGTGAACACTGAAGCTTTCTTT
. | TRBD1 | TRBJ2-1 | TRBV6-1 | CASSAGQGAGFGVKQFF | TGTGCCAGCAGTGCTGGACAGGGGGCCGGATTTGGGGTGAAGCAGTTCTTC
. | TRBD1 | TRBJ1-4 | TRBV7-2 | CASSQAGQGGEKLFF | TGTGCCAGCAGCCAGGCCGGACAGGGAGGAGAAAAACTGTTTTTT
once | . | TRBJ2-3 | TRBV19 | CASSIGTPVRTDTQYF | TGTGCCAGTAGTATAGGGACTCCAGTGCGCACAGATACGCAGTATTTT
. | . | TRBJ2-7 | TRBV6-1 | CASSEAFGSYEQYF | TGTGCCAGCAGTGAAGCGTTTGGGAGCTACGAGCAGTACTTC
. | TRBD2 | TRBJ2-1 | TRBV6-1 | CASSEIYGRNYNEQFF | TGTGCCAGCAGTGAAATCTACGGGAGGAACTACAATGAGCAGTTCTTC
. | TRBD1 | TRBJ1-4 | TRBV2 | CASHRGGEKLFF | TGTGCCAGCCACAGGGGGGGCGAAAAACTGTTTTTT
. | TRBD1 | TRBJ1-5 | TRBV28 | CASSSDRAHQPQHF | TGTGCCAGCAGTTCTGACAGGGCCCATCAGCCCCAGCATTTT
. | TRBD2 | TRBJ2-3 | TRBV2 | CASLRERGVTDTQYF | TGTGCCAGCCTTCGGGAGCGGGGGGTCACAGATACGCAGTATTTT
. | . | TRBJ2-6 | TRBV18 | CASSPPAGANVLTF | TGTGCCAGCTCACCACCGGCAGGGGCCAACGTCCTGACTTTC
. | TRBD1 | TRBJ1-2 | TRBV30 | CAWSDRGPNYGYTF | TGTGCCTGGAGCGACAGGGGGCCCAACTATGGCTACACCTTC
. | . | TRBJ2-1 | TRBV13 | CASGTRVSYNEQFF | TGTGCCAGCGGTACGAGGGTCTCCTACAATGAGCAGTTCTTC
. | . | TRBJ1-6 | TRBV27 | CASSLSRGILSRKDNSPLHF | TGTGCCAGCAGTTTATCCCGGGGAATCCTATCGCGGAAGGATAATTCACCCCTCCACTTT
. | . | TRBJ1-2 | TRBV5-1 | CASAVEGSFGYGYTF | TGCGCCAGCGCGGTAGAGGGCAGTTTCGGCTATGGCTACACCTTC